This entry is about one T cell receptor beta chain. Its target is unknown. The sample belongs to a study of cytotoxic CD8 clonotypes in ibrutinib-treated CLL. Overall study: Of a cohort that held 10 to 12 relapsed/refractory and 15 treatment-naive patients, about 18 were IGHV unmutated. Treatment had run for a median roughly 13 months, range 6 to 36, when response samples were taken. When averaged across all of the samples, the counts came to some 250,000 productive templates and more than 85,000 productive rearrangements.

Study conclusions and caveats: Clonality increased at ibrutinib response, then returned toward baseline at progression.

TCRdb keeps only in-frame clones here, not all; method: immunoSEQ multiplex PCR. In the table there are just over 200,000 clones, 60% to 80% of which are singletons. The CDR3 runs 14 residues. J lost 7 bases, V lost 3 bases, and 6 bases had no gene match. Germline CDR1 is SGHVS and CDR2 is FNYEAQ. The source is a human donor with chronic lymphocytic leukemia. This chain connects TRBV7-6 to TRBJ1-2, with TRBD1 matching 9 bases. This specimen consisted of PBMCs, obtained after 12 months of ibrutinib treatment. The CDR3 bases are TGTGCCAGCAGCTTGCGACAGGGGGGTTCTGGCTACACCTTC. Translation: CASSLRQGGSGYTF.